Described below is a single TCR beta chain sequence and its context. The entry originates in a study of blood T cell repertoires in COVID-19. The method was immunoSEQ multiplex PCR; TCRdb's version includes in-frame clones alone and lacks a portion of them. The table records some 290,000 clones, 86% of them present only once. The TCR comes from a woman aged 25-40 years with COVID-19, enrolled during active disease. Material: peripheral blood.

The DNA of the CDR3 is TGTGCCATCAAAAGGGAGGGAACTGACACAGATACGCAGTATTTT. Translating gives CAIKREGTDTDTQYF. V gene TRBV7-9 combines with J gene TRBJ2-3; 7 bases match TRBD2. Germline CDR1 reads SEHNR; CDR2 reads FQNEAQ (reference sequence). The CDR3 spans 15 residues. The trim removed 10 bases at V and 2 bases at J, leaving 12 bases unmatched.